This TCR beta chain appears in the sequencing data of a study of tumor-infiltrating lymphocytes in primary liver carcinoma. About the research overall: Tumors measured about 4 to 10 cm and were stage T1-T3 N0M0.

The count of this clonotype is one. The junction departs from germline at one end; a sequencing error may be responsible. The length of the CDR3 is 18 residues. The germline CDR1 and CDR2 sequences are LGHNA and YSLEER. Starting material for RNA and DNA co-extraction consisted of about 17-34 mg of unsorted bulk tissue. Tumor samples each held over 75% viable tumor cells. Total RNA (roughly 0.45 ug) served as template for TCR beta cDNA synthesis primed by a constant-region primer. Employing slightly modified ARM-PCR, three nested multiplex PCR rounds were run, and these gave rise to the TCR beta libraries. Use of TRBV1-TRBV30 forward primers with a C-beta reverse primer characterized the first two PCR rounds, which lasted about 11 cycles each. Each CDR3 protein gets one entry after TCRdb re-called the multiplex PCR reads with MiXCR. The sample lists some 22,000 distinct CDR3 sequences, approximately 77% occurring once.

Sequencing input: liver tumor tissue from sampling region 5. The subset is: tumor region T5, tumor centre. J is TRBJ2-7 and V is TRBV4-3; 7 bases are a match to TRBD2. This receptor was taken from a woman in her thirties with primary liver carcinoma and hepatitis B virus infection. CDR3 nucleotides: TGCGCCAGCAGCCAAGCTGTGACGGGGGGTCACATTGGCTGCGAGCAGTACTTT. Translating it yields CASSQAVTGGHIGCEQYF.